This T cell receptor (beta chain) was sequenced for a study of blood T cells in healthy people across ages. Germline CDR1 and CDR2: LGHNA and YNFKEQ. This CDR3 is built from 17 residues. V lost 0 bases to trimming and J lost 4 bases, with 15 bases between them. PCR was performed a second time for about 6 to 11 cycles using a sample-barcoded 5' primer and a J-beta primer mix. Each CDR3 protein is one row after TCRdb ran MiXCR on the 5' RACE reads. Here the sample spans roughly 2 million distinct CDR3 sequences, roughly 52% being singletons. The chain uses TRBV4-2 and TRBJ2-2; a weak D match, TRBD2 (5 bases). The TCR was taken from a woman aged 40 to 50 in good health. The sample was blood. CDR3 loop: CASSQDRRLEGTGELFF. The CDR3 nucleotides read TGTGCCAGCAGCCAAGATAGGAGGTTGGAAGGCACCGGGGAGCTGTTTTTT.